These T cell receptor beta chains were read from a single sample in a study of OX40 agonist ivuxolimab in advanced cancers. The repertoire was sequenced with immunoSEQ multiplex PCR; TCRdb's copy has only in-frame clones and lacks some. Of approximately 86,000 clones listed, 92% are singletons. Source: CD4+ or CD8+ T cells sorted from blood, taken in a trial of the OX40 agonist ivuxolimab. The receptors stem from an adult with an advanced solid tumor such as melanoma, head and neck, liver or kidney cancer. Each CDR3 is given with its conserved first and last residue. The order of the fields is clone size, J gene, V gene, D gene, CDR3 protein, CDR3 DNA. A D gene is named only where the DNA matches it firmly. Expanded clones get a size class; other rows say once, few or many, or leave the size out.

NA | TRBJ2-6 | TRBV28 | NA | CASSMTRGVAGANVLTF | TGTGCCAGCAGTATGACCAGGGGAGTGGCTGGGGCCAACGTCCTGACTTTC
NA | TRBJ1-3 | TRBV28 | NA | CASSPSGTSGNTIYF | TGTGCCAGCAGCCCCTCGGGGACGTCTGGAAACACCATATATTTT
few | TRBJ2-7 | TRBV7-2 | NA | CASSLAGGYYEQYF | TGTGCCAGCAGCTTAGCCGGGGGATACTACGAGCAGTACTTC
once | TRBJ2-7 | TRBV28 | TRBD1 | CATSQAGTGLYEQYF | TGTGCCACCTCCCAAGCCGGGACAGGGCTCTACGAGCAGTACTTC
NA | TRBJ2-5 | TRBV19 | TRBD1 | CASSTGQGRVGETQYF | TGTGCCAGTAGTACGGGACAGGGCAGGGTCGGAGAGACCCAGTACTTC
NA | TRBJ2-3 | TRBV7-2 | NA | CASSLNPSVEDTQYF | TGTGCCAGCAGCTTAAACCCCAGCGTGGAAGATACGCAGTATTTT
NA | TRBJ2-3 | TRBV19 | NA | CASSISTGRTDTQYF | TGTGCCAGTAGTATCTCAACAGGACGCACAGATACGCAGTATTTT
NA | TRBJ2-1 | TRBV29-1 | NA | CSVSPWQTEQFF | TGCAGCGTTTCTCCTTGGCAAACCGAGCAGTTCTTC
NA | TRBJ2-7 | TRBV5-6 | TRBD2 | CASSLALAGVVYEQYF | TGTGCCAGCAGCTTGGCTCTAGCGGGAGTGGTATACGAGCAGTACTTC
NA | TRBJ2-7 | TRBV5-1 | TRBD1 | CASSWGQSYEQYF | TGCGCCAGCAGCTGGGGACAGTCCTACGAGCAGTACTTC
NA | TRBJ2-3 | TRBV9 | TRBD2 | CASSPYSGREDTQYF | TGTGCCAGCAGCCCCTATAGCGGGAGGGAGGATACGCAGTATTTT
NA | TRBJ1-3 | TRBV5-1 | NA | CASSFAGAENTIYF | TGCGCCAGCAGCTTCGCGGGGGCCGAAAACACCATATATTTT
NA | TRBJ1-2 | TRBV5-1 | NA | CASSLPATGGYTF | TGTGCCAGCAGCTTGCCCGCCACTGGTGGCTACACCTTC
NA | TRBJ2-1 | TRBV6-8 | TRBD1 | CASSTGGRRAPNEQFF | TGTGCCAGCAGTACAGGGGGGCGACGAGCCCCCAATGAGCAGTTCTTC
once | TRBJ2-7 | TRBV18 | TRBD1 | CASSPGQREQYF | TGTGCCAGCTCACCGGGACAGCGCGAGCAGTACTTC
few | TRBJ1-5 | TRBV28 | NA | CASTGVNQPQHF | TGTGCCAGCACAGGGGTTAATCAGCCCCAGCATTTT
few | TRBJ2-2 | TRBV2 | TRBD1 | CASRGTGGAGELFF | TGTGCCAGCAGAGGGACAGGGGGAGCCGGGGAGCTGTTTTTT
NA | TRBJ1-1 | TRBV7-2 | TRBD1 | CASSLAPTGANTEAFF | TGTGCCAGCAGCTTAGCCCCGACAGGGGCGAACACTGAAGCTTTCTTT
NA | TRBJ2-1 | TRBV19 | NA | CASSRSIYNEQFF | TGTGCCAGTAGTAGAAGCATTTACAATGAGCAGTTCTTC
NA | TRBJ2-7 | TRBV5-1 | TRBD2 | CASSPGLAGGSYEQYF | TGCGCCAGCAGCCCCGGACTAGCGGGAGGGTCGTACGAGCAGTACTTC
NA | TRBJ2-7 | TRBV5-5 | NA | CASSLGLQEQYF | TGTGCCAGCAGCTTGGGGCTCCAAGAGCAGTACTTC
NA | TRBJ2-5 | TRBV9 | NA | CASSVEVSQETQYF | TGTGCCAGCAGCGTAGAGGTCAGCCAAGAGACCCAGTACTTC
NA | TRBJ2-7 | TRBV10-3 | NA | CAISGTRSEQYF | TGTGCCATCAGTGGGACAAGGTCCGAGCAGTACTTC
NA | TRBJ1-1 | TRBV5-6 | NA | CASRGLETEAFF | TGTGCCAGTCGGGGGTTGGAAACTGAAGCTTTCTTT
NA | TRBJ2-7 | TRBV20-1 | NA | CSANQGIEQYF | TGCAGTGCGAATCAGGGTATCGAGCAGTACTTC
NA | TRBJ2-1 | TRBV4-3 | NA | CASSQSTSSYNEQFF | TGCGCCAGCAGCCAATCCACTTCCTCCTACAATGAGCAGTTCTTC
NA | TRBJ2-3 | TRBV19 | NA | CASSIGGWPDTQYF | TGTGCCAGTAGTATAGGGGGGTGGCCAGATACGCAGTATTTT
NA | TRBJ1-2 | TRBV18 | TRBD1 | CASSPFTGQGAQNGYTF | TGTGCCAGCTCACCATTTACGGGACAGGGGGCGCAAAATGGCTACACCTTC
NA | TRBJ1-5 | TRBV28 | NA | CASSGGSRQPQHF | TGTGCCAGCAGCGGAGGCTCCCGCCAGCCCCAGCATTTT
NA | TRBJ2-5 | TRBV5-4 | TRBD2 | CASSLTSGSGRETQYF | TGTGCCAGCAGCTTGACTAGCGGGAGTGGTAGGGAGACCCAGTACTTC
NA | TRBJ2-2 | TRBV6-4 | NA | CASSGQGSGELFF | TGTGCCAGCAGTGGGCAGGGGTCCGGGGAGCTGTTTTTT
NA | TRBJ2-2 | TRBV10-1 | NA | CASSEGRVANTGELFF | TGCGCCAGCAGTGAAGGCAGGGTGGCGAACACCGGGGAGCTGTTTTTT
NA | TRBJ1-2 | TRBV28 | NA | CAERGDYGYTF | TGTGCCGAGCGGGGAGACTATGGCTACACCTTC
NA | TRBJ2-7 | TRBV7-2 | NA | CASSLVPVGGEQYF | TGTGCCAGCAGCTTAGTCCCCGTCGGGGGCGAGCAGTACTTC
NA | TRBJ1-2 | TRBV28 | NA | CASSTTGDAFYGYTF | TGTGCCAGCAGTACGACAGGTGATGCTTTCTATGGCTACACCTTC
NA | TRBJ2-1 | TRBV29-1 | TRBD2 | CSVGTSGRDEQFF | TGCAGCGTCGGGACTAGCGGGAGAGATGAGCAGTTCTTC
NA | TRBJ1-3 | TRBV19 | NA | CASSPGGGNTIYF | TGTGCCAGTAGTCCAGGAGGAGGAAACACCATATATTTT
NA | TRBJ1-2 | TRBV28 | TRBD1 | CASSITGTGGSYGYTF | TGTGCCAGCAGTATAACCGGGACAGGAGGGTCCTATGGCTACACCTTC
NA | TRBJ2-1 | TRBV5-4 | NA | CASSLVTNEQFF | TGTGCCAGCAGCTTGGTGACTAATGAGCAGTTCTTC
NA | TRBJ1-3 | TRBV11-2 | NA | CASSFYSAGNTIYF | TGTGCCAGCAGCTTTTATTCCGCTGGAAACACCATATATTTT
NA | TRBJ1-1 | TRBV7-2 | TRBD1 | CASRRTGALNTEAFF | TGTGCCAGCAGGCGAACAGGGGCCTTGAACACTGAAGCTTTCTTT
NA | TRBJ2-3 | TRBV5-1 | TRBD1 | CASSYGTAAGDTQYF | TGCGCCAGCAGCTACGGGACAGCGGCCGGCGATACGCAGTATTTT
NA | TRBJ2-1 | TRBV10-3 | TRBD1 | CAISGQGEAHWGYNEQFF | TGTGCCATCAGTGGACAGGGAGAGGCCCACTGGGGTTACAATGAGCAGTTCTTC
NA | TRBJ2-1 | TRBV28 | NA | CASSLWGQGQGETNEQFF | TGTGCCAGCAGTTTATGGGGCCAAGGGCAGGGAGAGACCAATGAGCAGTTCTTC